This is a list of T cell receptor beta chains from one sample in a study of blood T cell repertoires in COVID-19. Sequencing used immunoSEQ multiplex PCR; TCRdb keeps in-frame clones, though not all of them. The sample has 200,000 or so clones; roughly 85% are singletons. Sequences were obtained from PBMCs or T cells enriched from blood (not recorded which). The receptors come from a woman between 35 and 50 years old with acute COVID-19. The CDR3 runs from the conserved cysteine through the conserved F or W. D genes are given only for firm matches. The size field is filled for only some rows; it gives once, few, many or a size class.

D | J | size | V | DNA | CDR3
- | TRBJ1-2 | - | TRBV14 | TGTGCCAGCAGCCAAGATGCGTGGTCGGGGGATGGCTACACCTTC | CASSQDAWSGDGYTF
- | TRBJ1-2 | once | TRBV6-5 | TGTGCCAGCAAACGGGGAAACTATGGCTACACCTTC | CASKRGNYGYTF
- | TRBJ1-3 | - | TRBV5-1 | TGCGCCAGCAGTCCGGGAATCGGGGGGACCCTTGGAAACACCATATATTTT | CASSPGIGGTLGNTIYF
- | TRBJ1-4 | - | TRBV19 | TGTGCCAGTAGGCCCCGCCAGATGCGGGAAAAACTGTTTTTT | CASRPRQMREKLFF
- | TRBJ1-1 | - | TRBV13 | TGTGCCAGCAGGACAGGAGAGAACACTGAAGCTTTCTTT | CASRTGENTEAFF
TRBD1 | TRBJ1-2 | - | TRBV6-6 | TGTGCCAGCAGTTCCTCGACAGGGAACTATGGCTACACCTTC | CASSSSTGNYGYTF
TRBD2 | TRBJ2-7 | - | TRBV19 | TGTGCCAGTAGTATGGGCCTAGCGGACGAGCAGTACTTC | CASSMGLADEQYF
- | TRBJ2-1 | - | TRBV5-6 | TGTGCCAGCAGGCTCAGTAATGAGCAGTTCTTC | CASRLSNEQFF
TRBD1 | TRBJ1-1 | - | TRBV2 | TGTGCCATACCATTGGGACAGCTCAACACTGAAGCTTTCTTT | CAIPLGQLNTEAFF
TRBD1 | TRBJ1-4 | - | TRBV28 | TGTGCCAGCAGTTCCATCAAGGACAGGTTTGCAACTAATGAAAAACTGTTTTTT | CASSSIKDRFATNEKLFF
- | TRBJ1-5 | - | TRBV21-1 | TGTGCCAGCAGCAAGACCGGGACAGGGGGATGGAATAGCAATCAGCCCCAGCATTTT | CASSKTGTGGWNSNQPQHF
- | TRBJ1-2 | - | TRBV7-9 | TGTGCCGGAACGGGCAGGGCCGAAGAAGCTAACTATGGCTACACCTTC | CAGTGRAEEANYGYTF
- | TRBJ1-1 | - | TRBV3-1/TRBV3-2 | TGTGCCAGCAGCCAACAGGGTTGGTACACTGAAGCTTTCTTT | CASSQQGWYTEAFF
TRBD2 | TRBJ2-1 | - | TRBV5-6 | TGTGCCAGCAGCTTGGCTAGCGGGGGAGCCTTCTACAATGAGCAGTTCTTC | CASSLASGGAFYNEQFF
- | TRBJ2-5 | - | TRBV6-5 | TGTGCCAGCAGTTACTCGCGCGGCCGGAGGGAGGAGACCCAGTACTTC | CASSYSRGRREETQYF
- | TRBJ1-1 | - | TRBV2 | TGTGCCAGCAGTGAAGCGGGCTGGGCTCAAAACACTGAAGCTTTCTTT | CASSEAGWAQNTEAFF
TRBD1 | TRBJ1-1 | - | TRBV2 | TGTGCCAGCAAAGGGACAGGGGGCTTGAACACTGAAGCTTTCTTT | CASKGTGGLNTEAFF
TRBD1 | TRBJ1-5 | - | TRBV5-8 | TGTGCCAGCAGCTTGTATCCAGGGGGAAATCAGCCCCAGCATTTT | CASSLYPGGNQPQHF
- | TRBJ1-1 | - | TRBV7-8 | TGTGCCAGCAGCTTAGCGCTATATCGGGACACTGAAGCTTTCTTT | CASSLALYRDTEAFF
- | TRBJ1-5 | - | TRBV21-1 | TGTGCCAGCAGTCTTCATCAGCCCCAGCATTTT | CASSLHQPQHF
- | TRBJ2-2 | - | TRBV27 | TGTGCCAGCCGCCCCAGGGTGAACACCGGGGAGCTGTTTTTT | CASRPRVNTGELFF
- | TRBJ1-1 | - | TRBV11-2 | TGTGCCAGCAGCCCCGTTATGGGCCAAACTTTCTTT | CASSPVMGQTFF
TRBD1 | TRBJ1-5 | - | TRBV27 | TGTGCCAGCAGGACCTACAGGGGAAAGAATCAGCCCCAGCATTTT | CASRTYRGKNQPQHF
- | TRBJ1-2 | - | TRBV7-9 | TGTGCCAGCAGCCCATCACCGGGCCGAGGGCCTGGCTACACCTTC | CASSPSPGRGPGYTF
TRBD1 | TRBJ1-2 | - | TRBV28 | TGTGCCAGCAGGGCGAAGCAAACAGGGGTCTATGGCTACACCTTC | CASRAKQTGVYGYTF
- | TRBJ1-3 | few | TRBV9 | TGTGCCAGCAGCGTAGGGGCAGACTCTGGAAACACCATATATTTT | CASSVGADSGNTIYF
- | TRBJ1-1 | - | TRBV18 | TGTGCCAGCTCACCACGACAGACCCCGAACACTGAAGCTTTCTTT | CASSPRQTPNTEAFF
- | TRBJ1-1 | - | TRBV19 | TGTGCCAGTAGTCCGGGACTCGAAGCTTTCTTT | CASSPGLEAFF
TRBD1 | TRBJ1-2 | - | TRBV4-3 | TGCGCCAGCAGCCGCATATCGGGACAGGGGTATGGCTACACCTTC | CASSRISGQGYGYTF
- | TRBJ1-2 | - | TRBV19 | TGTGCCAGTAGTATAGACCTCTCCCCTGGCTACACCTTC | CASSIDLSPGYTF
TRBD1 | TRBJ1-2 | - | TRBV3-1/TRBV3-2 | TGTGCCAGCAGCCCCACAGGAATACAGGGGATCGGCTACACCTTC | CASSPTGIQGIGYTF
- | TRBJ1-3 | once | TRBV5-4 | TGTGCCAGCAGCCCGGGAGTCCCTGGAAACACCATATATTTT | CASSPGVPGNTIYF
TRBD1 | TRBJ2-7 | few | TRBV6-2/TRBV6-3 | TGTGCCAGCAGCCCGGGACAGGGGGCTGCCTACGAGCAGTACTTC | CASSPGQGAAYEQYF
TRBD1 | TRBJ2-1 | - | TRBV5-8 | TGTGCCAGCAGCACCCGGACAGGGGGATTATACAATGAGCAGTTCTTC | CASSTRTGGLYNEQFF
TRBD1 | TRBJ1-2 | - | TRBV10-3 | TGTGCCATCAGTGGCCTGGGACAGCGAGTAGCTAACTATGGCTACACCTTC | CAISGLGQRVANYGYTF
- | TRBJ1-3 | once | TRBV5-6 | TGTGCCAGCAGCTTATACACCTTTAGCACCGGAAACACCATATATTTT | CASSLYTFSTGNTIYF